Presented here are 28 T cell receptor beta chains from one specimen sequenced in a study of Tregs in tolerant kidney transplant recipients. The table came from immunoSEQ multiplex PCR; TCRdb's copy has only in-frame clones and leaves some out. The sample records some 240,000 clones, 80% to 85% being singletons. The sequencing sample was made of CD4+ T cells from blood. The receptor set was obtained from a human donor in good health.

The V gene is TRBV30, the J gene TRBJ2-1; unclear D gene. This CDR3 spans 12 amino acids. Trimming removed 5 bases from V and 4 bases from J, with 9 bases in between. CDR1 and CDR2 (germline): GTSNPN, SVGIG (reference sequence). Written as DNA, the CDR3 is TGTGCCTGGGGGATACAATACAATGAGCAGTTCTTC. It specifies CAWGIQYNEQFF.

The chain couples TRBV4-1 to TRBJ1-4; 9 nucleotides agree with TRBD1. V dropped 5 bases and J dropped 5; count of bases not matched to a gene: 6. Germline V gene data show CDR1 as MGHRA and CDR2 as YSYEKL. The CDR3 consists of 15 residues. The CDR3: CASSLHGTGNEKLFF. The CDR3 coding sequence is TGCGCCAGCAGCTTACACGGGACAGGGAATGAAAAACTGTTTTTT.

This chain connects TRBV18 to TRBJ1-2; D gene ambiguous. CDR1 and CDR2 (germline): KGHSH, LQKENI. Trimming left V 0 bases short and J 0 bases short, with 5 bases between. This CDR3 spans 14 amino acids. CDR3 region: CASSPPGPNYGYTF. CDR3 in DNA: TGTGCCAGCTCACCACCGGGTCCTAACTATGGCTACACCTTC. Together with reference TRBV18 and TRBJ1-2, the CDR3 gives the full variable domain: NAGVMQNPRHLVRRRGQEARLRCSPMKGHSHVYWYRQLPEEGLKFMVYLQKENIIDESGMPKERFSAEFPKEGPSILRIQQVVRGDSAAYFCASSPPGPNYGYTFGSGTRLTVV.

The rearrangement links TRBV27 to TRBJ2-7, with 7 bases lining up with TRBD1. CDR1 is MNHEY, CDR2 SMNVEV, per germline (reference sequence). This CDR3 has 13 residues. V shed 2 bases, J shed 9 bases, and the junction held 7 bases outside the gene matches. The CDR3 DNA follows: TGTGCCAGCAGTTTAGGGACAGCCTCTTCGCAGTACTTC. Amino acids: CASSLGTASSQYF.

The chain joins TRBV7-6 to TRBJ2-3; D possibly corresponds to TRBD2 (7 bases). The CDR3 runs to 15 residues. The V gene lost 4 bases and the J gene lost 5 bases, with 16 bases spanning the gap. The V gene's germline CDR1 is SGHVS and CDR2 FNYEAQ. As DNA, the CDR3 is TGTGCCAGCAGCTCGGTGGGGGGGCCTAGAGATACGCAGTATTTT. Its translation is CASSSVGGPRDTQYF.

The chain combines TRBV6-1 with TRBJ1-2, with D hard to call. The CDR3 totals 15 residues. V lost 2 bases to trimming and J lost 5 bases, with 15 bases between them. Germline V gene sequence: CDR1 MNHNS, CDR2 SASEGT. The CDR3 sequence is CASSESYMGTYGYTF. DNA for the CDR3: TGTGCCAGCAGTGAATCGTATATGGGAACATATGGCTACACCTTC.

This chain links TRBV9 with TRBJ2-5; D not certain. The CDR3 sequence is 18 residues long. Deletions cut 0 bases from V and 3 bases from J, with 21 bases between. CDR1 SGDLS and CDR2 YYNGEE come from the germline V gene. CDR3 region: CASSVDGRLAMVEETQYF. The CDR3 bases are TGTGCCAGCAGCGTAGACGGCAGGTTAGCAATGGTCGAAGAGACCCAGTACTTC.

V gene TRBV5-1 combines with J gene TRBJ2-4; D is perhaps TRBD1 (5 bases). This CDR3 is built from 14 residues. V lost 0 bases to trimming and J lost 4 bases, with 8 bases between them. Looked up from germline, CDR1 is SGHRS and CDR2 is YFSETQ. Written as DNA, the CDR3 is TGCGCCAGCAGCTTGGCCGCAGGGAAAAACATTCAGTACTTC. It encodes CASSLAAGKNIQYF.

The chain links TRBV5-1 to TRBJ2-2, with TRBD1 matching 7 bases. The CDR3 spans 13 residues. Germline values: CDR1 SGHRS, CDR2 YFSETQ. The J segment lost 6 bases and the V segment lost 1 base, leaving 0 bases of the junction unmatched. The CDR3 DNA is TGCGCCAGCAGCTTGAGGGGGCCCGGGGAGCTGTTTTTT. Protein sequence: CASSLRGPGELFF.

This clone was picked up one time. The chain combines TRBV7-2 with TRBJ1-1; a weak D match, TRBD1 (6 bases). CDR3 length equals 13 residues. Germline CDR1 is SGHTA and CDR2 is FQGNSA. V was shortened by 3 bases and J by 12 bases, with 17 bases between the two germline ends. The CDR3, as DNA: TGTGCCAGCAGCTTCACGCCGAGGACAGATCCTTTCTTT. Residues: CASSFTPRTDPFF.

V and J are TRBV5-1 and TRBJ2-5; D perhaps matches TRBD2 (5 bases). The CDR3 is 16 residues long. The germline CDR1 and CDR2 sequences are SGHRS and YFSETQ. Deletions cut 0 bases from V and 5 bases from J, with 17 bases between. Here the CDR3 DNA reads TGCGCCAGCAGCTTGGACCCGCCGGGGATTCGGGAGACCCAGTACTTC. This translates into CASSLDPPGIRETQYF.

V is TRBV29-1 and J is TRBJ2-5, with TRBD1 as a possible D gene (6 bases). Germline CDR1 is SQVTM and CDR2 is ANQGSEA. Trimming stripped 7 bases from V and 1 base from J, with 13 bases between. The CDR3 is made up of 13 amino acids. The CDR3 sequence is CSALKGVQETQYF. CDR3 in DNA: TGCAGCGCTCTGAAGGGGGTCCAAGAGACCCAGTACTTC.

This clone has just one count. The gene calls are TRBV5-4 and TRBJ2-7; the D gene is possibly TRBD2 (6 bases). The CDR3 has 16 residues. The germline V gene encodes CDR1 SGHNT and CDR2 YYREEE (reference sequence). Trimming took 0 bases from V and 2 from J, leaving 15 bases between them. The CDR3: CASSLEGRLRTYEQYF. CDR3 DNA: TGTGCCAGCAGCTTGGAGGGGAGGTTAAGGACCTACGAGCAGTACTTC.

The J gene is TRBJ2-3, the V gene TRBV11-3; TRBD2 matches 7 bases. This CDR3 is built from 15 residues. Germline assignment: CDR1 SGHNT and CDR2 YENEEA. Unmatched junction bases numbered 6, after V lost 1 base and J lost 5 bases. The DNA for the CDR3 is TGTGCCAGCAGCTTAGGAGGGAGGGCCGGAGATACGCAGTATTTT. It is translated as CASSLGGRAGDTQYF.

The chain uses TRBV5-4 and TRBJ2-7; D gene ambiguous. This CDR3 is 12 amino acids long. Looked up from germline, CDR1 is SGHNT and CDR2 is YYREEE (reference sequence). Trimming left V 2 bases short and J 6 bases short, with 9 bases between. The CDR3 protein is CASSFRGGEQYF. For the CDR3, the DNA is TGTGCCAGCAGCTTTCGTGGCGGCGAGCAGTACTTC. The variable domain in full, completed from reference TRBV5-4 and TRBJ2-7, reads ETGVTQSPTHLIKTRGQQVTLRCSSQSGHNTVSWYQQALGQGPQFIFQYYREEENGRGNFPPRFSGLQFPNYSSELNVNALELDDSALYLCASSFRGGEQYFGPGTRLTVT.

The CDR3 loop is CAGRKDRGLHEQYF. CDR3 DNA sequence: TGTGCCGGTAGGAAGGACAGGGGGCTCCACGAGCAGTACTTC. The rearrangement uses TRBV2 and TRBJ2-7; 11 nucleotides agree with TRBD1. The V gene end was trimmed by 11 bases and the J gene end by 5 bases; junction bases not matched to a gene: 11. The germline V gene has CDR1 SNHLY and CDR2 FYNNEI. The CDR3 extends over 14 amino acids.

The rearrangement joins TRBV7-6 to TRBJ1-3; D gene ambiguous. With 4 bases removed from V and 0 bases from J, the gap between germline ends came to 10 bases. The germline V gene has CDR1 SGHVS and CDR2 FNYEAQ. This CDR3 contains 15 residues. DNA of the CDR3: TGTGCCAGCAGCTCCTGGAGAGACTCTGGAAACACCATATATTTT. Protein sequence: CASSSWRDSGNTIYF.

This rearrangement joins TRBV9 to TRBJ1-6, with a possible D match to TRBD1 (6 bases). Trimming removed 1 base from V and 7 bases from J, with 12 bases in between. The CDR3 has 15 amino acids. Looked up from germline, CDR1 is SGDLS and CDR2 is YYNGEE. The CDR3 coding sequence is TGTGCCAGCAGCGTACGGGGGGCGCAGAATTCACCCCTCCACTTT. It yields the protein CASSVRGAQNSPLHF. Combining the CDR3 with reference TRBV9 and TRBJ1-6 gives the whole variable domain DSGVTQTPKHLITATGQRVTLRCSPRSGDLSVYWYQQSLDQGLQFLIQYYNGEERAKGNILERFSAQQFPDLHSELNLSSLELGDSALYFCASSVRGAQNSPLHFGNGTRLTVT.

This chain uses TRBV6-5 with TRBJ2-7; 10 bases agree with TRBD1. This CDR3 is built from 15 residues. Germline loops: CDR1 MNHEY, CDR2 SVGAGI. The junction had 10 bases not matched to a gene; V was cut back by 5 bases and J by 6 bases. The CDR3 is CASSRTGGGLREQYF. The DNA for the CDR3 is TGTGCCAGCAGTCGGACAGGGGGGGGACTACGCGAGCAGTACTTC.

The rearrangement links TRBV5-1 to TRBJ1-1, with TRBD1 identical over 8 bases. The CDR3 is 16 residues long. With 2 bases clipped from V and 6 bases from J, the junction kept 12 bases outside the gene matches. The germline CDR1 and CDR2 sequences are SGHRS and YFSETQ. DNA of the CDR3: TGCGCCAGCAGCTTCGACAGGGGCGTCCCAATCGCTGAAGCTTTCTTT. Protein sequence: CASSFDRGVPIAEAFF.

The gene calls are TRBV21-1 and TRBJ2-7; TRBD2, as called in the table, went unchecked against the DNA. TRBV21-1 is tagged as a pseudogene. The CDR3 has 13 residues. CDR3 bases: TGTGCCAGCAGCAACTGTCTAGCGGGAGTATCGTACTTC. Its protein product is CASSNCLAGVSYF.

The chain recombines TRBV10-3 with TRBJ2-1; 9 nucleotides agree with TRBD1. Germline V CDR1 and CDR2: ENHRY, SYGVKD. The CDR3 loop spans 12 amino acids. J was trimmed by 7 bases and V by 10 bases; bases with no gene match: 5. The CDR3 here is CATEQGANEQFF. As DNA, the CDR3 is TGTGCCACCGAACAGGGGGCGAATGAGCAGTTCTTC.

This chain uses TRBV4-1 with TRBJ2-2; D gene ambiguous. This CDR3 spans 14 amino acids. CDR1 and CDR2 from the germline V gene are MGHRA and YSYEKL. The V end lost 1 base, the J end lost 0 bases, and 3 bases lay between the germline ends. The CDR3 is CASSQVANTGELFF. In DNA, the CDR3 is TGCGCCAGCAGCCAAGTAGCGAACACCGGGGAGCTGTTTTTT.

The chain uses TRBV7-2 and TRBJ1-2, with D perhaps TRBD1 (6 bases). The CDR3 is 15 amino acids. V dropped 0 bases and J dropped 4 bases, with 12 bases sitting between them. The V gene's germline CDR1 is SGHTA and CDR2 FQGNSA. CDR3 sequence (DNA): TGTGCCAGCAGCTTAGCGCAGGGGAGAGGCTATGGCTACACCTTC. Amino acid sequence: CASSLAQGRGYGYTF.

The CDR3 loop reads CASSLATSGTTGELFF. The CDR3 DNA is TGTGCCAGCAGCTTAGCGACTAGCGGGACCACCGGGGAGCTGTTTTTT. The gene calls are TRBV7-6 and TRBJ2-2; 11 nucleotides line up with TRBD2. The CDR3 runs to 16 residues. Germline V gives CDR1 SGHVS, CDR2 FNYEAQ. With V trimmed by 0 bases and J by 4 bases, 1 base remained unmatched.

The J gene is TRBJ2-5, the V gene TRBV19; D ambiguous. Germline CDR1 reads LNHDA; CDR2 reads SQIVND (reference sequence). With 3 bases removed from V and 5 bases from J, the gap between germline ends came to 16 bases. CDR3 length equals 15 residues. The CDR3 reads CASSILGAPGETQYF. The CDR3 DNA reads TGTGCCAGTAGTATTCTTGGAGCCCCTGGTGAGACCCAGTACTTC.

The V gene is TRBV30, the J gene TRBJ2-7; tentatively, D is TRBD1 (6 bases). This CDR3 is built from 12 residues. Trimming left V 6 bases short and J 4 bases short, with 13 bases between. Per germline, CDR1 GTSNPN and CDR2 SVGIG (reference sequence). The CDR3: CACRQDRYEQYF. The CDR3 DNA sequence: TGTGCCTGCCGACAGGATCGGTACGAGCAGTACTTC.

The chain joins TRBV7-9 to TRBJ1-2; D is unclear. The CDR3 contains 15 residues. In germline, CDR1 is SEHNR, CDR2 FQNEAQ (reference sequence). Between the trimmed V and J ends, which lost 6 bases and 0 bases, there was a span of 14 bases. The chain's CDR3 is CASSLISTANYGYTF. The CDR3 region has the DNA TGTGCCAGCAGTTTGATCTCCACCGCTAACTATGGCTACACCTTC. Looking up the rest from reference TRBV7-9 and TRBJ1-2 gives the full variable domain: DTGVSQNPRHKITKRGQNVTFRCDPISEHNRLYWYRQTLGQGPEFLTYFQNEAQLEKSRLLSDRFSAERPKGSFSTLEIQRTEQGDSAMYLCASSLISTANYGYTFGSGTRLTVV.